The 26 T cell receptor beta chains below come from one sample, sequenced in a study of blood T cell repertoires in COVID-19. Clones were read by immunoSEQ multiplex PCR, and TCRdb kept only the in-frame ones, dropping some. This sample has roughly 300,000 clones, with around 88% found just once. Source material: peripheral blood. Source of these receptors: a woman between 50 and 59 years old with acute or convalescent COVID-19.

The chain has TRBV6-2 or TRBV6-3 and TRBJ2-3, with 8 bases aligning to TRBD1. CDR1 is MNHEY, CDR2 SVGEGT, per germline. The CDR3 totals 16 residues. The trim removed 5 bases at V and 2 bases at J, leaving 9 bases unmatched. Written as DNA, the CDR3 is TGTGCCAGCAGTAACCTCCGGGACAGGTTCACAGATACGCAGTATTTT. Its translation: CASSNLRDRFTDTQYF.

CDR3: CASSQESGDTEAFF. The CDR3 DNA sequence: TGTGCCAGCAGCCAAGAATCGGGGGACACTGAAGCTTTCTTT. The chain uses TRBV4-2 and TRBJ1-1, with a tentative D call TRBD1 (5 bases). The germline gives CDR1 LGHNA, CDR2 YNFKEQ. The CDR3 is 14 amino acids. V was shortened by 0 bases and J by 3 bases, with 8 bases between the two germline ends.

The chain has TRBV21-1 and TRBJ1-1; the DNA was not used to check the table's D call, TRBD1. TRBV21-1 is listed as a pseudogene. The CDR3 is made up of 17 amino acids. As DNA, the CDR3 is TGTGCCAGCAGCAAAGACCGGGCCAGGGGTCTTTACACTGAAGCTTTCTTT. Protein sequence: CASSKDRARGLYTEAFF.

The V and J genes are TRBV18 and TRBJ2-7; D possibly corresponds to TRBD1 (6 bases). This CDR3 region has 15 residues. Trimming pared 3 bases from V and 6 bases from J, leaving 18 bases between. Per germline, CDR1 KGHSH and CDR2 LQKENI. CDR3 DNA sequence: TGTGCCAGCTCACCCTTCGGGGCAGGGGTAGGCGAGCAGTACGTC. As protein: CASSPFGAGVGEQYV.

The rearrangement uses TRBV4-1 and TRBJ1-2; D might be TRBD1 (5 bases). Per the germline V gene, CDR1 is MGHRA and CDR2 is YSYEKL. This CDR3 contains 15 residues. V was pared by 3 bases and J by 6 bases, with 17 bases between. The CDR3 spells CASSHPLGGGNGYTF. The CDR3 DNA reads TGCGCCAGCAGCCATCCTCTCGGGGGGGGAAATGGCTACACCTTC.

This clone was observed once. The V and J genes are TRBV5-4 and TRBJ2-3; 11 bases line up with TRBD1. CDR1 and CDR2 (germline): SGHNT, YYREEE (reference sequence). The junction had 9 bases not matched to a gene; V was cut back by 5 bases and J by 4 bases. This CDR3 has 16 amino acids. CDR3 nucleotides: TGTGCCAGCAGTCCCGGACAGGGGGCCGGGGCAGATACGCAGTATTTT. Translation gives CASSPGQGAGADTQYF.

V gene TRBV7-3 combines with J gene TRBJ2-1; unclear D gene. The germline V and J ends were trimmed by 2 bases and 5 bases, with 7 bases remaining between them. This CDR3 is built from 13 residues. Germline V gene data show CDR1 as SGHTA and CDR2 as FQGTGA. As DNA, the CDR3 is TGTGCCAGCAGCTTAGCCCTAGACAATGAGCAGTTCTTC. It codes for CASSLALDNEQFF.

CDR3 nucleotides: TGCAGCGTTGAATCGACAGGGAGGAATGAAAAACTGTTTTTT. Encoded protein: CSVESTGRNEKLFF. V is TRBV29-1 and J is TRBJ1-4; TRBD1 matches at 7 bases. V was clipped by 2 bases and J by 5 bases; unmatched bases: 5. The CDR3 sequence is 14 residues long. Germline lookup yields CDR1 SQVTM and CDR2 ANQGSEA.

The chain joins TRBV19 to TRBJ1-3, with a weak D call TRBD1 (5 bases). V lost 3 bases and J lost 3, with 18 bases in between. This CDR3 is 17 amino acids long. CDR1 and CDR2 from the germline V gene are LNHDA and SQIVND (reference sequence). The CDR3 sequence is CASSMGSVRQYGNTIYF. As DNA, the CDR3 is TGTGCCAGTAGTATGGGCAGTGTGAGACAGTATGGAAACACCATATATTTT. Full variable domain (remainder filled in from reference TRBV19 and TRBJ1-3): DGGITQSPKYLFRKEGQNVTLSCEQNLNHDAMYWYRQDPGQGLRLIYYSQIVNDFQKGDIAEGYSVSREKKESFPLTVTSAQKNPTAFYLCASSMGSVRQYGNTIYFGEGSWLTVV.

V is TRBV30 and J is TRBJ1-2; D is ambiguous. The V gene lost 3 bases and the J gene lost 1 base, with 15 bases spanning the gap. The germline V gene encodes CDR1 GTSNPN and CDR2 SVGIG (reference sequence). The CDR3 has 15 amino acids. CDR3 nucleotide sequence: TGTGCCTGGAGCGGTACATGGCGGGGTAACTATGGCTACACCTTC. Its translation is CAWSGTWRGNYGYTF.

CDR3 residues: CASSLTGIGGAFF. CDR3 bases: TGTGCCAGCAGTCTTACAGGAATTGGGGGGGCTTTCTTT. This chain joins TRBV6-5 and TRBJ1-1, with D perhaps TRBD1 (5 bases). This CDR3 spans 13 amino acids. Per the germline V gene, CDR1 is MNHEY and CDR2 is SVGAGI. The V gene lost 5 bases and the J gene lost 11 bases, with 18 bases spanning the gap.

The V and J genes are TRBV19 and TRBJ2-1; a weak D match, TRBD1 (5 bases). V gave up 4 bases and J gave up 0 bases, with 16 bases separating them. Germline CDR1 and CDR2: LNHDA and SQIVND (reference sequence). This CDR3 region has 17 residues. The CDR3 loop reads CASSTGATRSSYNEQFF. The CDR3 DNA reads as TGTGCCAGTAGTACTGGGGCGACGAGGAGCTCCTACAATGAGCAGTTCTTC. The complete variable domain, with remaining parts taken from reference TRBV19 and TRBJ2-1, reads DGGITQSPKYLFRKEGQNVTLSCEQNLNHDAMYWYRQDPGQGLRLIYYSQIVNDFQKGDIAEGYSVSREKKESFPLTVTSAQKNPTAFYLCASSTGATRSSYNEQFFGPGTRLTVL.

This chain uses TRBV18 with TRBJ1-4; D is uncertain. V dropped 3 bases and J dropped 10 bases, with 12 bases sitting between them. This CDR3 region has 13 residues. Looked up from germline, CDR1 is KGHSH and CDR2 is LQKENI. CDR3 in amino acids: CASSPVGEGKLFF. In nucleotides, the CDR3 is TGTGCCAGCTCACCGGTCGGGGAAGGAAAACTGTTTTTT.

This clone was seen only a few times. The chain has TRBV6-5 and TRBJ2-7; the D is unclear. V lost 2 bases to trimming and J lost 3 bases, with 8 bases between them. This CDR3 spans 13 amino acids. CDR1 and CDR2 from the germline V gene are MNHEY and SVGAGI. Here the CDR3 DNA reads TGTGCCAGCAGTTACAACAGATACTACGAGCAGTACTTC. Amino acid sequence: CASSYNRYYEQYF.

This rearrangement joins TRBV19 to TRBJ2-3; D is unresolved. Germline CDR1 is LNHDA and CDR2 is SQIVND (reference sequence). V dropped 6 bases and J dropped 1 base, with 14 bases sitting between them. This CDR3 region has 15 residues. The CDR3 loop reads CASRALGDGTDTQYF. The CDR3 DNA reads TGTGCCAGTAGAGCCCTTGGAGACGGCACAGATACGCAGTATTTT.

This clone has just a few counts. J is TRBJ2-2 and V is TRBV9, with D perhaps TRBD2 (6 bases). Germline V CDR1 and CDR2: SGDLS, YYNGEE. The CDR3 runs to 19 residues. V shed 0 bases and J shed 7 bases, with 25 bases lying between them. The CDR3: CASSVVALSGIRRGGELFF. Written as DNA, the CDR3 is TGTGCCAGCAGCGTAGTTGCTCTGTCGGGAATACGGAGGGGCGGGGAGCTGTTTTTT.

The rearrangement uses TRBV7-8 and TRBJ2-5; D call uncertain. The ends were cut back, 5 bases at V and 5 bases at J, with 15 bases in the middle. This CDR3 has 14 amino acids. Germline loops: CDR1 SGHVS, CDR2 FQNEAQ. The CDR3 coding sequence is TGTGCCAGCAGCACCCGGTGGAGCCCGGAGACCCAGTACTTC. Translated, it gives CASSTRWSPETQYF.

The chain has TRBV6-6 and TRBJ1-5; 8 nucleotides align to TRBD1. With 1 base clipped from V and 2 bases from J, the junction kept 4 bases outside the gene matches. CDR3 length: 16 residues. Germline CDR1 MNHNY, CDR2 SVGAGI (reference sequence). CDR3 protein: CASSYFGQGGNQPQHF. The CDR3 DNA follows: TGTGCCAGCAGTTACTTCGGACAGGGAGGCAATCAGCCCCAGCATTTT.

This chain joins TRBV7-9 and TRBJ1-2, with D perhaps TRBD1 (5 bases). With 5 bases removed from V and 3 bases from J, the gap between germline ends came to 13 bases. CDR1 is SEHNR, CDR2 FQNEAQ, per germline (reference sequence). The CDR3 consists of 14 residues. The CDR3, as DNA: TGTGCCAGCAGCCGAACGGACAATGACTATGGCTACACCTTC. Amino acid sequence: CASSRTDNDYGYTF.

This clone was observed a single time. V usage is TRBV6-5 and J usage is TRBJ2-1, with 9 positions matching TRBD1. Germline V gene sequence: CDR1 MNHEY, CDR2 SVGAGI. This CDR3 has 15 residues. The junction had 6 bases not matched to a gene; V was cut back by 6 bases and J by 3 bases. CDR3 coding DNA: TGTGCCAGCAGCTCCACAGGGGGCGGCTACAATGAGCAGTTCTTC. Its translation: CASSSTGGGYNEQFF.

In this sample, this clone turned up once. This chain connects TRBV6-5 to TRBJ1-4; 9 bases match TRBD1. Germline V gene lookup returns CDR1 MNHEY and CDR2 SVGAGI. After removal of 5 bases from V and 7 bases from J, the junction contained 8 bases not matched to a gene. The CDR3 is 15 amino acids. The DNA of the CDR3 is TGTGCCAGCAGTCCGATACAGGGGGCTGGTGAAAAACTGTTTTTT. It is translated as CASSPIQGAGEKLFF.

The CDR3 loop reads CASSYRGGKETQYF. The CDR3 DNA follows: TGTGCCAGCAGTTACCGCGGGGGCAAAGAGACCCAGTACTTC. This rearrangement joins TRBV6-5 to TRBJ2-5, with TRBD2 as a possible D gene (7 bases). The V end was cut by 2 bases, the J end by 3 bases, with 10 bases between. This CDR3 is built from 14 residues. Germline V gene sequence: CDR1 MNHEY, CDR2 SVGAGI.

The chain has TRBV12-5 and TRBJ1-1, with 10 positions matching TRBD1. V shed 3 bases and J 7 bases; nucleotides not matched to a gene: 11. The CDR3 length is 16 residues. Germline V gene data show CDR1 as LGHNT and CDR2 as FRNRAP. The CDR3 loop reads CASGFLDFRDRGEAFF. In nucleotides, the CDR3 is TGTGCTAGTGGTTTCCTCGATTTCCGGGACAGGGGTGAAGCTTTCTTT.

The CDR3 loop is CASSLTGIPSGYTF. The CDR3 DNA follows: TGTGCCAGTAGTTTAACAGGGATTCCAAGCGGCTACACCTTC. This sequence joins TRBV19 and TRBJ1-2; maybe TRBD1 (6 bases). Germline lookup yields CDR1 LNHDA and CDR2 SQIVND (reference sequence). CDR3 length: 14 residues. Trimming removed 5 bases at V and 8 bases at J, with 18 bases between.

The chain combines TRBV5-6 with TRBJ2-5; perhaps TRBD2 as D (7 bases). Germline CDR1 SGHDT, CDR2 YYEEEE. V gave up 0 bases and J gave up 1 base, with 13 bases separating them. This CDR3 is built from 16 residues. CDR3 amino acids: CASSLVVRGLQETQYF. For the CDR3, the DNA is TGTGCCAGCAGCTTGGTCGTGCGGGGGCTCCAAGAGACCCAGTACTTC.

This clone was detected once. The rearrangement links TRBV12-3 or TRBV12-4 to TRBJ1-5; D is uncertain. Trimming removed 2 bases from V and 6 bases from J, with 5 bases in between. The CDR3 is 12 residues long. The CDR3 region is CASSLSGQPQHF. CDR3 sequence (DNA): TGTGCCAGCAGTTTATCGGGTCAGCCCCAGCATTTT.